This T cell receptor (beta chain) was recorded in a study of T cell responses to AZD1222 COVID-19 vaccine. Study in general: Second-dose intervals of approximately 4 or approximately 12 weeks were pooled.

Some clones are missing from TCRdb's copy, which holds only in-frame ones; the method was immunoSEQ multiplex PCR. The sample yields 90,000 to 130,000 clones, just under 95% seen once. Of note for this clone: Its antigen is as yet unknown.

CDR1 and CDR2 from the germline V gene are LNHDA and SQIVND (reference sequence). This CDR3 is 14 amino acids long. Trimming took off 2 bases at V and 4 bases at J, with 9 bases between the two ends. Study results and limitations: Spike-wide vaccine-associated CD4 TCRs dominated at 160-218 and 743-854.

Sample: peripheral blood, taken on day 0 of AZD1222 vaccination. The source is an adult in good health. The J gene is TRBJ1-5, the V gene TRBV19; perhaps TRBD1 as D (5 bases). CDR3 loop: CASSIRGRNQPQHF. The CDR3 DNA sequence: TGTGCCAGTAGTATAAGGGGACGGAATCAGCCCCAGCATTTT. Full variable domain (remainder filled in from reference TRBV19 and TRBJ1-5): DGGITQSPKYLFRKEGQNVTLSCEQNLNHDAMYWYRQDPGQGLRLIYYSQIVNDFQKGDIAEGYSVSREKKESFPLTVTSAQKNPTAFYLCASSIRGRNQPQHFGDGTRLSIL.